This is a list of T cell receptor beta chains from one sample in a study of cytomegalovirus exposure and HLA in healthy donors. TCRdb's table, derived via immunoSEQ multiplex PCR, lists solely in-frame clones and lacks some. Counted here are 110,000 to 150,000 clones, about two thirds occurring once; the ten biggest clones make up 2.1%. The sequenced sample was PBMCs. The source of these receptors is a woman aged 55-70 years in good health and CMV-seropositive. Both conserved end residues are part of each CDR3. The D gene is left open where the match is weak. Size is omitted from some rows. Given values are once, few, many or a class for expanded clones.

DNA | CDR3 | V | D | size | J
TGTGCCAGCAGCTTAGGAGGGAGTGTTACAGATACGCAGTATTTT | CASSLGGSVTDTQYF | TRBV7-8 | NA | NA | TRBJ2-3
TGCGCCAGCGGGGAACATGACAGGGCTGAAGCTTTCTTT | CASGEHDRAEAFF | TRBV5-1 | TRBD1 | NA | TRBJ1-1
TGTGCCAGCAGCGCGGGTCAGGGGAACGAGCAGTACTTC | CASSAGQGNEQYF | TRBV7-2 | NA | NA | TRBJ2-7
TGTGCCAGCAGCTTTTACAGGGGGAGAACTGAAGCTTTCTTT | CASSFYRGRTEAFF | TRBV5-4 | TRBD1 | NA | TRBJ1-1
TGCGCCAGCAGCCAAGACTACTCCAAGAGCACCGGGGAGCTGTTTTTT | CASSQDYSKSTGELFF | TRBV4-1 | NA | NA | TRBJ2-2
TGTGCCAGTAGTATAGGGGACAGGGTTTATGGCTACACCTTC | CASSIGDRVYGYTF | TRBV19 | TRBD1 | once | TRBJ1-2
TGTGCCAGCAGTCTAGGGACTAGCGGGAGGCCCTCGATTGCCTACGAGCAGTACTTC | CASSLGTSGRPSIAYEQYF | TRBV6-4 | TRBD2 | once | TRBJ2-7
TGTGCCAGCAGCCCTGGACAGGTCTCCTACAATGAGCAGTTCTTC | CASSPGQVSYNEQFF | TRBV28 | TRBD1 | NA | TRBJ2-1
TGTGCCATCAGTCCAGGGCCACCCTCTGGAAACACCATATATTTT | CAISPGPPSGNTIYF | TRBV10-3 | NA | NA | TRBJ1-3
TGTGCCAGCAGTTTATATGGGGAGGAGGGTCATGGCTACACCTTC | CASSLYGEEGHGYTF | TRBV27 | NA | NA | TRBJ1-2
TGTGCCAGCAGCTTGGGCCCACAGGTTAACACTGAAGCTTTCTTT | CASSLGPQVNTEAFF | TRBV7-2 | NA | NA | TRBJ1-1
TGTGCCAGCAGCCTCAAGTGGCGGGAGGGCCAAGAGACCCAGTACTTC | CASSLKWREGQETQYF | TRBV5-4 | TRBD2 | NA | TRBJ2-5
TGTGCCAGCAGTCGGACAGTCGAGCAGTACTTC | CASSRTVEQYF | TRBV28 | NA | NA | TRBJ2-7
TGTGCCAGCAGCCAAGGAACGACAGGGAGTCAGCCCCAGCATTTT | CASSQGTTGSQPQHF | TRBV6-6 | TRBD1 | once | TRBJ1-5
TGTGCCAGCAGTTCTCTTGAAGCCCTGACAGGCTCCTACGAGCAGTACTTC | CASSSLEALTGSYEQYF | TRBV2 | NA | NA | TRBJ2-7
TGTGCCAGCAGTGGAGGGATTTGGTACGAGCAGTACTTC | CASSGGIWYEQYF | TRBV2 | NA | few | TRBJ2-7
TGTGCCAGTAGTGGGGGGACTAGCTACACATCCTACGAGCAGTACTTC | CASSGGTSYTSYEQYF | TRBV19 | TRBD2 | NA | TRBJ2-7
TGCGCCAGCAGACGGGACAGGGAGTACGAGCAGTACTTC | CASRRDREYEQYF | TRBV10-2 | TRBD1 | NA | TRBJ2-7
TGCAGCGTTGTTGAGACTAGCGGAGCCGGTCGACAGTTCTTC | CSVVETSGAGRQFF | TRBV29-1 | TRBD2 | NA | TRBJ2-1
TGTGCCAGCAGCCCTGAAGAAGCTCGCACAGATACGCAGTATTTT | CASSPEEARTDTQYF | TRBV7-9 | NA | once | TRBJ2-3
TGCGCCAGCACCCAGGGGGGCTCTGGAAACACCATATATTTT | CASTQGGSGNTIYF | TRBV5-1 | TRBD1 | NA | TRBJ1-3
TGTGCCAGCCGCGAGGGCGTTTCTAACTATGGCTACACCTTC | CASREGVSNYGYTF | TRBV21-1 | NA | NA | TRBJ1-2
TGTGCCAGCAAGGCGGGACTGAACACTGAAGCTTTCTTT | CASKAGLNTEAFF | TRBV2 | NA | few | TRBJ1-1
TGTGCCAGCAGCGTAGGACAAAAAGAGACCCAGTACTTC | CASSVGQKETQYF | TRBV7-7 | NA | once | TRBJ2-5
TGTGCCAGCAGCCTGACAGGGGGTGAGCAGCCCCAGCATTTT | CASSLTGGEQPQHF | TRBV28 | TRBD1 | few | TRBJ1-5
TGCGCCAGCAGCGCCTCCTTACAGGGGAGCGGCTACACCTTC | CASSASLQGSGYTF | TRBV5-1 | TRBD1 | NA | TRBJ1-2
TGTGCCAGCAGTAAAGGACAGGGGGCTGTTCAGCCCCAGCATTTT | CASSKGQGAVQPQHF | TRBV28 | TRBD1 | NA | TRBJ1-5
TGTGCCAGCTCACCCCGGACAGGGGGGTCGTTGAATGAAAAACTGTTTTTT | CASSPRTGGSLNEKLFF | TRBV18 | TRBD1 | NA | TRBJ1-4
TGTGCCAGCAGTTTACAGGGCGATGAGCAGTTCTTC | CASSLQGDEQFF | TRBV6-1 | NA | NA | TRBJ2-1
TGTGCCAGCAGTGAGAACGGACAGGTTTCCTCGGCTTTCTTT | CASSENGQVSSAFF | TRBV2 | TRBD1 | NA | TRBJ1-1
TGTGCCAGCAGGACAGACAGGGCCAATGGCTACACCTTC | CASRTDRANGYTF | TRBV4-2 | TRBD1 | NA | TRBJ1-2
TGTGCCCGCAAGGGGGATCCTAACTATGGCTACACCTTC | CARKGDPNYGYTF | TRBV5-3 | NA | NA | TRBJ1-2
TGCAGCGTTATTCCGGGACAGGGGGGTAATGAGCAGTTCTTC | CSVIPGQGGNEQFF | TRBV29-1 | TRBD1 | few | TRBJ2-1
TGTGCCAGCAGCTTAGCGTCCAGGGCTGGAAACACCATATATTTT | CASSLASRAGNTIYF | TRBV7-9 | NA | NA | TRBJ1-3
TGTGCCAGCAGCTCGGGAGGGACTAGCCACTACGAGCAGTACTTC | CASSSGGTSHYEQYF | TRBV7-9 | TRBD2 | NA | TRBJ2-7
TGTGCCAGTAGTTCCCGGGGGGTCCGGTCCGAGCAGTACTTC | CASSSRGVRSEQYF | TRBV19 | TRBD2 | NA | TRBJ2-7
TGCGCCAGCAAATTTGGACAGACCTCCTACGAGCAGTACTTC | CASKFGQTSYEQYF | TRBV5-1 | NA | few | TRBJ2-7
TGTGCCAGTAGTATAGAAAGTGGGACACGGGGTCAGCCCCAGCATTTT | CASSIESGTRGQPQHF | TRBV19 | NA | NA | TRBJ1-5
TGTGCCAGCAGAAATTCCGGGTCTCCCATTAACTATGGCTACACCTTC | CASRNSGSPINYGYTF | TRBV28 | NA | once | TRBJ1-2
TGCAGCGTTGAGGCACAGGGGGCGCCGAACACTGAAGCTTTCTTT | CSVEAQGAPNTEAFF | TRBV29-1 | TRBD1 | NA | TRBJ1-1
TGCAGCGTTGAAGATCAGAAGTACGCCTATGGCTACACCTTC | CSVEDQKYAYGYTF | TRBV29-1 | NA | NA | TRBJ1-2
TGCGCCAGCAGCTTGGGTAAGGGACTAGAGACTAACAATGAGCAGTTCTTC | CASSLGKGLETNNEQFF | TRBV5-1 | TRBD2 | few | TRBJ2-1
TGTGCCAGCAGTTCCCGGGACACACTTCAAGCTTTCTTT | CASSSRDTLQAFF | TRBV27 | NA | many | TRBJ1-1
TGTGCCAGCAGTTCCATGAGACACCTGAACACTGAAGCTTTCTTT | CASSSMRHLNTEAFF | TRBV28 | NA | NA | TRBJ1-1
TGCGCCAGCAGCTTATCGGGCACAGATACGCAGTATTTT | CASSLSGTDTQYF | TRBV5-1 | NA | NA | TRBJ2-3
TGTGCCAGCAGGTCGACAGGGAAAGGTCAGCCCCAGCATTTT | CASRSTGKGQPQHF | TRBV6-5 | TRBD1 | once | TRBJ1-5
TGTGCCAGCAGCTTGAGGGACAGGGGTTCTATTGGCTACGAGCAGTACTTC | CASSLRDRGSIGYEQYF | TRBV5-6 | TRBD1 | NA | TRBJ2-7
TGTGCCACCAGCAGAGATCCCCGACAGATTGGACAGCCCCAGCATTTT | CATSRDPRQIGQPQHF | TRBV15 | NA | NA | TRBJ1-5
TGTGCCAGTAGTTTGAGTACGACTAGCGTGATTTGGGAGCAGTTCTTC | CASSLSTTSVIWEQFF | TRBV19 | TRBD2 | once | TRBJ2-1
TGTGCCAGCAGTGAGGGACACAGCTCTGGAAACACCATATATTTT | CASSEGHSSGNTIYF | TRBV2 | NA | NA | TRBJ1-3
TGTGCCAGCAGCGACAGCCAATTGAACACTGAAGCTTTCTTT | CASSDSQLNTEAFF | TRBV27 | NA | few | TRBJ1-1
TGTGCCAGCAGTTTACGACTTTTTGAAGCTTTCTTT | CASSLRLFEAFF | TRBV28 | NA | NA | TRBJ1-1
TGTGCCATCAGAACCGGGACAGGATCCTACGAGCAGTACTTC | CAIRTGTGSYEQYF | TRBV10-3 | TRBD1 | NA | TRBJ2-7
TGTGCCATCAGGACTAGCGGCCACCAGTCCTACAATGAGCAGTTCTTC | CAIRTSGHQSYNEQFF | TRBV10-3 | TRBD2 | NA | TRBJ2-1
TGCGCCAGCAGCCTCACAGGATCCGATAATTCACCCCTCCACTTT | CASSLTGSDNSPLHF | TRBV5-1 | NA | NA | TRBJ1-6
TGTGCCAGCAGCACTTATAGCGGGCGAGCTTACGAGCAGTACTTC | CASSTYSGRAYEQYF | TRBV5-6 | TRBD2 | few | TRBJ2-7
TGTGCCACCAGCAAACCCCTGATCGGGGACACCCAGTGGCCCCAGCATTTT | CATSKPLIGDTQWPQHF | TRBV15 | NA | NA | TRBJ1-5